Shown below are 18 T cell receptor beta chains from a single sample sequenced in a study of cytomegalovirus exposure and HLA in healthy donors. PCR was performed using 60 Vbeta and 13 Jbeta primers. Only in-frame clones appear in the TCRdb table, and some are missing; sequencing was by immunoSEQ multiplex PCR. This table holds some 120,000 clones. Sequencing used PBMCs. The source of these receptors is a man aged 40-49 years in good health and CMV-seronegative.

The chain couples TRBV5-1 to TRBJ2-1; the match to TRBD2 covers 8 bases. The CDR3 sequence is 15 residues long. Germline V CDR1 and CDR2: SGHRS, YFSETQ. J gave up 6 bases and V 5 bases, and 10 bases lay outside the gene matches. CDR3 nucleotide sequence: TGCGCCAGCAGAGAGACGGGACTAGGCTCCAATGAGCAGTTCTTC. It yields the protein CASRETGLGSNEQFF.

The CDR3 DNA reads as TGTGCCAGCAGCCACAGGGTGGATTTCTTGAATGAGCAGTTCTTC. Translation gives CASSHRVDFLNEQFF. This sequence joins TRBV7-9 and TRBJ2-1, with TRBD1 as a possible D gene (6 bases). This CDR3 has 15 residues. Germline CDR1 reads SEHNR; CDR2 reads FQNEAQ (reference sequence). With 5 bases removed from V and 7 bases from J, the gap between germline ends came to 18 bases. The variable domain in full, completed from reference TRBV7-9 and TRBJ2-1, reads DTGVSQNPRHKITKRGQNVTFRCDPISEHNRLYWYRQTLGQGPEFLTYFQNEAQLEKSRLLSDRFSAERPKGSFSTLEIQRTEQGDSAMYLCASSHRVDFLNEQFFGPGTRLTVL.

This chain uses TRBV28 with TRBJ1-5, with unresolved D. The CDR3 extends over 15 amino acids. The V gene lost 2 bases and the J gene lost 1 base, with 9 bases spanning the gap. The germline V gene encodes CDR1 MDHEN and CDR2 SYDVKM. Here the CDR3 DNA reads TGTGCCAGCAGTTTACCGGGTAAGAGCAATCAGCCCCAGCATTTT. Its translation: CASSLPGKSNQPQHF.

The chain is built from TRBV27 and TRBJ2-7, with 13 bases matching TRBD2. Germline loops: CDR1 MNHEY, CDR2 SMNVEV (reference sequence). Trimming at V came to 3 bases and at J to 2 bases, leaving 13 bases not matched to a gene. The CDR3 runs to 19 residues. The CDR3 DNA is TGTGCCAGCAGTTTTCGACTAGCGGGAGGCGCCGACAAAACCTACGAGCAGTACTTC. Translated: CASSFRLAGGADKTYEQYF.

V and J are TRBV5-1 and TRBJ1-4; D ambiguous. The CDR3 loop spans 15 amino acids. The germline V and J ends were trimmed by 4 bases and 8 bases, with 18 bases remaining between them. Germline assignment: CDR1 SGHRS and CDR2 YFSETQ. CDR3 sequence reads: CASSISGSLWEKLFF. The CDR3 bases are TGCGCCAGCAGCATATCAGGTTCGCTCTGGGAAAAACTGTTTTTT.

This chain connects TRBV10-3 to TRBJ1-1; 9 nucleotides align to TRBD1. Germline trimming cut 8 bases from V and 0 bases from J; bases unmatched to any gene: 10. The CDR3 runs 16 residues. Germline V CDR1 and CDR2: ENHRY, SYGVKD. The CDR3 sequence is CAIGRDRAGMNTEAFF. The CDR3 DNA follows: TGTGCCATCGGCCGGGACAGGGCTGGCATGAACACTGAAGCTTTCTTT.

This sequence joins TRBV7-9 and TRBJ2-1; perhaps TRBD2 as D (5 bases). Trimming took 3 bases from V and 5 from J, leaving 14 bases between them. CDR1 and CDR2 (germline): SEHNR, FQNEAQ (reference sequence). CDR3 length: 15 residues. This chain's CDR3 is CASSFNLGKDNEQFF. The CDR3 DNA is TGTGCCAGCAGCTTTAATCTCGGGAAGGACAATGAGCAGTTCTTC.

This sequence joins TRBV9 and TRBJ2-3, with 11 bases identical to TRBD2. Germline V gene lookup returns CDR1 SGDLS and CDR2 YYNGEE. J lost 5 bases, V lost 4 bases, and 6 bases had no gene match. The CDR3 is made up of 15 amino acids. This CDR3 is CASSPGLAGGDTQYF. The DNA of the CDR3 is TGTGCCAGCAGCCCGGGGCTAGCGGGAGGAGATACGCAGTATTTT.

The CDR3 reads CASRGEGNQPQHF. DNA of the CDR3: TGTGCCAGCCGGGGGGAAGGCAATCAGCCCCAGCATTTT. The V and J genes are TRBV2 and TRBJ1-5, with D maybe TRBD1 (5 bases). Germline CDR1 and CDR2: SNHLY and FYNNEI. The CDR3 sequence is 13 residues long. Trimming removed 8 bases at V and 2 bases at J, with 10 bases between.

The genes are TRBV6-5 and TRBJ2-7; 10 bases are a match to TRBD2. CDR3 length equals 15 residues. CDR1 MNHEY and CDR2 SVGAGI come from the germline V gene. V lost 6 bases to trimming and J lost 1 base; unmatched junction nucleotides: 6. CDR3 in DNA: TGTGCCAGCAGCTCGACTAGCGGGCCTTCCTACGAGCAGTACTTC. Translation: CASSSTSGPSYEQYF.

The CDR3 DNA reads as TGTGCCAGCAGTGAGCGTAGCCGCACCGGGGAGCTGTTTTTT. It encodes CASSERSRTGELFF. The genes are TRBV21-1 and TRBJ2-2; TRBD2 reflects the table's D call only, with no check against the DNA. TRBV21-1 is marked as a pseudogene. The length of the CDR3 is 14 residues.

The rearrangement joins TRBV10-1 to TRBJ2-7; tentative D call: TRBD2 (6 bases). Germline V CDR1 and CDR2: WNHNN, SYGVQD (reference sequence). V was clipped by 6 bases and J by 5 bases, with 8 bases between them. The CDR3 runs to 11 residues. Here the CDR3 reads CASSRGNEQYF. The CDR3 coding sequence is TGCGCCAGCAGCCGGGGGAACGAGCAGTACTTC.

The V gene is TRBV6-6, the J gene TRBJ1-3; tentative D call: TRBD1 (5 bases). Between the trimmed V and J ends, which lost 6 bases and 7 bases, there was a span of 16 bases. There are 14 residues in the CDR3. Germline V gene data show CDR1 as MNHNY and CDR2 as SVGAGI (reference sequence). The CDR3 DNA sequence: TGTGCCAGCAGCGCACGGGCGGGGGACAACACCATATATTTT. Protein product: CASSARAGDNTIYF.

V usage is TRBV7-9 and J usage is TRBJ2-5; D unresolved. The DNA end favors TRBJ2-7, so the J call may be wrong. This CDR3 spans 12 amino acids. CDR1 and CDR2 from the germline V gene are SEHNR and FQNEAQ (reference sequence). DNA of the CDR3: TGTGCCAGCAGAAGGAGCTCCTACGAGCAGTACTTC. Encoded protein: CASRRSSYEQYF.

The chain has TRBV2 and TRBJ2-5, with 7 bases that match TRBD1. There are 16 residues in the CDR3. Germline lookup yields CDR1 SNHLY and CDR2 FYNNEI. J was trimmed by 3 bases and V by 7 bases; bases with no gene match: 14. The CDR3 DNA reads TGTGCCAGCATCTTGACAGGGAATCCTGGTGAAGAGACCCAGTACTTC. It is translated as CASILTGNPGEETQYF.

The genes are TRBV7-6 and TRBJ2-3, with D perhaps matching TRBD2 (6 bases). This CDR3 has 16 residues. Trimming left V 5 bases short and J 0 bases short, with 15 bases between. The germline V gene has CDR1 SGHVS and CDR2 FNYEAQ. DNA for the CDR3: TGTGCCAGCAGCCTGGGGACTTCACTTAGCACAGATACGCAGTATTTT. Residues: CASSLGTSLSTDTQYF.

V gene TRBV7-9 combines with J gene TRBJ2-5, with TRBD1 as a possible D gene (5 bases). This CDR3 is built from 15 residues. Trimming pared 0 bases from V and 5 bases from J, leaving 13 bases between. Germline V lookup: CDR1 SEHNR, CDR2 FQNEAQ (reference sequence). The CDR3 protein is CASSLAGPRLETQYF. The CDR3 DNA reads TGTGCCAGCAGCTTAGCGGGGCCCCGGCTGGAGACCCAGTACTTC.

The rearrangement joins TRBV7-2 to TRBJ2-7, with 7 nucleotides matching TRBD1. The V segment lost 2 bases and the J segment 0 bases; nucleotides outside the gene matches: 10. Germline-derived CDR1 and CDR2 are SGHTA and FQGNSA. This CDR3 spans 17 amino acids. CDR3 in amino acids: CASSLRAGGSSSYEQYF. DNA of the CDR3: TGTGCCAGCAGCTTAAGGGCAGGGGGTAGTAGCTCCTACGAGCAGTACTTC.